Described below is a single TCR beta chain sequence and its context. The CDR3 totals 14 residues. Germline V gene data show CDR1 as SGHAT and CDR2 as FQNNGV. Trimming shortened V by 0 bases and J by 2 bases, and 8 bases separated the two germline ends. The data originate from a study of T cell responses to AZD1222 COVID-19 vaccine. Method: immunoSEQ multiplex PCR; TCRdb's copy keeps in-frame clones and lacks some. The table includes about 140,000 clones, 92% detected once. This chain joins TRBV11-2 and TRBJ2-7; D is uncertain. The clonotype comes from an adult in good health. The starting material was peripheral blood, obtained on day 0 of AZD1222 vaccination. CDR3 bases: TGTGCCAGCAGCTTAGAGAGGCTCGCCTACGAGCAGTACTTC. Translating gives CASSLERLAYEQYF. The whole variable domain, remainder taken from reference TRBV11-2 and TRBJ2-7, is EAGVAQSPRYKIIEKRQSVAFWCNPISGHATLYWYQQILGQGPKLLIQFQNNGVVDDSQLPKDRFSAERLKGVDSTLKIQPAKLEDSAVYLCASSLERLAYEQYFGPGTRLTVT.